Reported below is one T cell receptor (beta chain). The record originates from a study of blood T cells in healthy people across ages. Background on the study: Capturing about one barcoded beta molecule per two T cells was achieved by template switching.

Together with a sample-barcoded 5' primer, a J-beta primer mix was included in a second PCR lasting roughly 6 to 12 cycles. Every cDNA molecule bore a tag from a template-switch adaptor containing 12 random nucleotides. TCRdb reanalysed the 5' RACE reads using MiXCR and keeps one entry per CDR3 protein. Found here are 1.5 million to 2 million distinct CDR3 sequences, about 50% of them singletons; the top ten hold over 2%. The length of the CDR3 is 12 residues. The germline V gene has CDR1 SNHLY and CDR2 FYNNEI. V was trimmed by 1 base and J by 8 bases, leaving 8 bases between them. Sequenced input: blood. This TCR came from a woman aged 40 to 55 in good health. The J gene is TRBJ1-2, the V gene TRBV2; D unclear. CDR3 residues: CASSEVPGGYTF. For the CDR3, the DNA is TGTGCCAGCAGTGAAGTCCCCGGGGGCTACACCTTC.